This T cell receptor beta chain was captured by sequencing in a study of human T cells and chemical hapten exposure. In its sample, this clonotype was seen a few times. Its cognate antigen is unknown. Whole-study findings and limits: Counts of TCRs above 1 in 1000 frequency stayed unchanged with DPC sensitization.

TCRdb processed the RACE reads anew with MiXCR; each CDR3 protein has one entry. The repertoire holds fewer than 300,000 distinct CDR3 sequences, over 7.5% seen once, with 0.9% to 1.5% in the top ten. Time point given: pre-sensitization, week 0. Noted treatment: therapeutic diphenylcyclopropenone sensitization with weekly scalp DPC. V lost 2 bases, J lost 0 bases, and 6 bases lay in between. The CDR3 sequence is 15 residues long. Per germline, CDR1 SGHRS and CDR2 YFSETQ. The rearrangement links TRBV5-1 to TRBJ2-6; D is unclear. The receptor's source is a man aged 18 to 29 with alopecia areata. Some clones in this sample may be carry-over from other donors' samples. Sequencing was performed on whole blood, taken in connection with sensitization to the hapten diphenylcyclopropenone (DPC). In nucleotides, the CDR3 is TGCGCCAGCAGCTTTTACCGCTCTGGGGCCAACGTCCTGACTTTC. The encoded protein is CASSFYRSGANVLTF. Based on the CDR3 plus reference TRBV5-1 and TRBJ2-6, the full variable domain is KAGVTQTPRYLIKTRGQQVTLSCSPISGHRSVSWYQQTPGQGLQFLFEYFSETQRNKGNFPGRFSGRQFSNSRSEMNVSTLELGDSALYLCASSFYRSGANVLTFGAGSRLTVL.